Only a few counts were recorded for the clone carrying this TCR beta chain. Its antigen is undetermined. The source of the sample is a study of response to subunit inactivated influenza vaccine. One entry per CDR3 protein results from TCRdb running MiXCR on the RT-PCR reads. The profile shows 400,000 to 550,000 distinct CDR3 sequences, roughly 27% of them singletons. Germline V CDR1 and CDR2: DFQATT, SNEGSKA (reference sequence). This CDR3 comprises 15 residues. The trim removed 6 bases at V and 6 bases at J, leaving 16 bases unmatched. Study outcomes and limitations: New T cells are recruited in small numbers by each seasonal influenza vaccination, according to the authors' suggestion.

This chain uses TRBV20-1 with TRBJ1-1, with 7 bases aligning to TRBD1. The sequence was obtained from a man in his fifties who received an inactivated influenza vaccine. The sample here was CD4+ T cells sorted from PBMCs, taken 5 days after vaccination. In nucleotides, the CDR3 is TGCAGTGCAGATCCGGGACAGCTTTCTAGTTCTGAAGCTTTCTTT. Amino acids: CSADPGQLSSSEAFF.